The rows below give T cell receptor beta chains drawn from one sample of a study of blood T cell repertoires in COVID-19. Sequencing used immunoSEQ multiplex PCR; TCRdb keeps in-frame clones, though not all of them. The sample contains 150,000 to 180,000 clones, approximately 80% of which appear only once. Sequenced input: peripheral blood. These receptors originate from a woman older than 75 with acute or convalescent COVID-19. Both conserved end residues are part of each CDR3. The order of the fields is D gene, clone size, J gene, V gene, CDR3 protein, CDR3 DNA. D genes are given only for firm matches. Size values are once, few and many counts, or a class for expanded clones, and some rows have none.

TRBD2 - TRBJ2-3 TRBV6-1 CASSEGVGGTQYF TGTGCCAGCAGTGAAGGTGTGGGGGGGACGCAGTATTTT
- - TRBJ2-7 TRBV18 CASSPGAEYEQYF TGTGCCAGCTCACCAGGGGCAGAGTACGAGCAGTACTTC
TRBD1 once TRBJ2-5 TRBV18 CASSPSTGGETQYF TGTGCCAGCTCACCCTCCACAGGGGGAGAGACCCAGTACTTC
TRBD2 - TRBJ2-3 TRBV30 CAWSPTGRENTQYF TGTGCCTGGAGTCCGACGGGGAGGGAGAATACGCAGTATTTT
- few TRBJ2-3 TRBV3-1/TRBV3-2 CASSQAAGTDTQYF TGTGCCAGCAGCCAAGCGGCAGGGACAGATACGCAGTATTTT
TRBD2 - TRBJ2-7 TRBV19 CASSTIAGNYEQYF TGTGCCAGTAGCACCATAGCGGGAAACTACGAGCAGTACTTC
- - TRBJ1-2 TRBV3-1/TRBV3-2 CASSSPVVSGFNYGYTF TGTGCCAGCAGCTCGCCAGTTGTTTCAGGTTTTAACTATGGCTACACCTTC
TRBD2 - TRBJ2-1 TRBV7-3 CASSLSAGGGYNEQFF TGTGCCAGCAGCCTCTCAGCGGGAGGGGGCTACAATGAGCAGTTCTTC
TRBD1 - TRBJ2-3 TRBV6-2/TRBV6-3 CASSYSTGMGPDTQYF TGTGCCAGCAGTTACTCGACAGGGATGGGCCCAGATACGCAGTATTTT
TRBD1 - TRBJ1-2 TRBV7-9 CASDEGQGDDGYTF TGTGCCAGCGACGAGGGACAGGGGGACGATGGCTACACCTTC
TRBD2 - TRBJ2-1 TRBV18 CASSPPGLAFSSYNEQFF TGTGCCAGCTCACCGCCGGGACTAGCGTTCAGCTCCTACAATGAGCAGTTCTTC
TRBD1 - TRBJ1-1 TRBV27 CASSRQGARTEAFF TGTGCCAGCAGTCGACAGGGGGCGCGCACTGAAGCTTTCTTT
- - TRBJ1-2 TRBV2 CASIAVGPGGYTF TGTGCCAGCATTGCGGTGGGTCCCGGTGGCTACACCTTC
- - TRBJ1-3 TRBV12-5 CASGSGQQNTIYF TGTGCTAGTGGTTCTGGACAGCAAAACACCATATATTTT
- - TRBJ2-3 TRBV9 CASSFTSSGTDTQYF TGTGCCAGCAGCTTCACTAGCAGTGGTACAGATACGCAGTATTTT
- - TRBJ1-1 TRBV5-1 CASSNEDIHRAFF TGCGCCAGCAGCAATGAGGACATTCATAGGGCTTTCTTT
- - TRBJ1-6 TRBV6-2/TRBV6-3 CASSSRLGPRGGSYNSPLHF TGTGCCAGCAGTTCCCGGTTGGGGCCCCGAGGGGGATCCTATAATTCACCCCTCCACTTT
- - TRBJ1-6 TRBV5-1 CASSSGGGEESPLHF TGCGCCAGCAGCTCTGGGGGAGGGGAAGAGTCACCCCTCCACTTT
- once TRBJ2-7 TRBV9 CASSVETSSYEQYF TGTGCCAGCAGCGTAGAAACTAGCTCCTACGAGCAGTACTTC
- - TRBJ2-2 TRBV7-6 CASSLADKARNTGELFF TGTGCCAGCAGCTTAGCGGATAAGGCTAGGAACACCGGGGAGCTGTTTTTT
- - TRBJ1-1 TRBV9 CASSVAGRAGNTEAFF TGTGCCAGCAGCGTAGCGGGAAGGGCCGGGAACACTGAAGCTTTCTTT
- - TRBJ1-3 TRBV5-6 CASSIETGHLGGDTIYF TGTGCCAGCAGCATAGAAACGGGACACCTCGGAGGAGACACCATATATTTT
- - TRBJ1-5 TRBV6-5 CASSFGSFNQPQHF TGTGCCAGCAGCTTCGGGAGCTTCAATCAGCCCCAGCATTTT
- - TRBJ1-1 TRBV30 CAWSVRRLPNTEAFF TGTGCCTGGAGTGTACGACGACTGCCGAACACTGAAGCTTTCTTT
- - TRBJ1-1 TRBV21-1 CASRNSETGGKRGTEAFF TGTGCCAGCAGAAACAGCGAGACAGGGGGGAAGCGAGGGACTGAAGCTTTCTTT
TRBD1 - TRBJ2-7 TRBV18 CASSPTGQIMDEQYF TGTGCCAGCTCACCAACGGGACAGATCATGGACGAGCAGTACTTC
TRBD2 - TRBJ2-1 TRBV18 CASSPRLAGEDEQFF TGTGCCAGCTCACCCCGACTAGCGGGAGAGGATGAGCAGTTCTTC
TRBD1 - TRBJ1-5 TRBV30 CAWSEQGDQPQHF TGTGCCTGGAGTGAACAGGGGGATCAGCCCCAGCATTTT
- - TRBJ1-1 TRBV11-2 CASSPSIGNTEAFF TGTGCCAGCAGCCCCTCGATCGGGAACACTGAAGCTTTCTTT
TRBD2 - TRBJ2-1 TRBV24-1 CATSASGRGNEQFF TGTGCCACCAGTGCTAGCGGGAGGGGCAATGAGCAGTTCTTC
- - TRBJ2-5 TRBV29-1 CSVDGSSSNSQETQYF TGCAGCGTTGATGGGTCTAGCTCGAACTCCCAAGAGACCCAGTACTTC
TRBD1 - TRBJ2-1 TRBV5-1 CASSWDRETYNEQFF TGCGCCAGCAGTTGGGACAGGGAGACCTACAATGAGCAGTTCTTC
TRBD2 few TRBJ2-1 TRBV5-6 CASSLLAGGIYNEQFF TGTGCCAGCAGCTTGTTGGCGGGGGGGATCTACAATGAGCAGTTCTTC
- - TRBJ2-7 TRBV30 CAWRGSGTYEQYF TGTGCCTGGAGAGGGTCAGGGACCTACGAGCAGTACTTC
TRBD1 - TRBJ2-2 TRBV25-1 CASSEGQGANTGELFF TGTGCCAGCAGTGAAGGACAGGGGGCGAACACCGGGGAGCTGTTTTTT
TRBD1 many TRBJ1-2 TRBV6-4 CASRNRTGGDGYTF TGTGCCAGCAGGAATAGAACAGGGGGCGATGGCTACACCTTC
- - TRBJ1-3 TRBV4-1 CASSQQGNPGNTIYF TGCGCCAGCAGCCAGCAGGGTAATCCTGGAAACACCATATATTTT
- - TRBJ2-1 TRBV6-2/TRBV6-3 CASSYLFPYNEQFF TGTGCCAGCAGTTACCTGTTCCCCTACAATGAGCAGTTCTTC
- - TRBJ2-1 TRBV3-1/TRBV3-2 CASSQNSASSYNEQFF TGTGCCAGCAGCCAAAATAGCGCAAGCTCCTACAATGAGCAGTTCTTC
TRBD2 - TRBJ2-3 TRBV3-1/TRBV3-2 CASSSLGLAGSQTQYF TGTGCCAGCAGCTCACTGGGACTAGCGGGATCTCAGACGCAGTATTTT
TRBD1 - TRBJ2-7 TRBV19 CASRGQGAASGQYF TGTGCCAGTAGGGGACAGGGGGCAGCAAGCGGGCAGTACTTC
- - TRBJ2-7 TRBV4-3 CASSQDWALGREQYF TGCGCCAGCAGCCAAGACTGGGCCTTGGGGCGGGAGCAGTACTTC